These 27 T cell receptor beta chains share one sample of origin, sequenced in a study of shared clonotypes between healthy human individuals. Naive CD8 populations comprised CD45RO-negative cells positively selected for CCR7, excluding terminally differentiated effector memory CD45RA+ cells. Data came from immunoSEQ multiplex PCR; TCRdb stores just in-frame clones and leaves some out. The repertoire holds some 1,900,000 clones, with just under 95% as singletons. Sequenced input: naive CD8+ T cells sorted from blood. All receptors derive from a man between 18 and 29 years old in good health.

This sequence joins TRBV11-2 and TRBJ2-3, with 10 nucleotides matching TRBD2. Germline CDR1 is SGHAT and CDR2 is FQNNGV. The CDR3 contains 16 residues. The ends lost 5 bases at V and 2 bases at J; junction bases unmatched: 7. The CDR3 is CASSAGLADLTDTQYF. The CDR3, as DNA: TGTGCCAGCAGCGCCGGACTAGCGGACCTCACAGATACGCAGTATTTT. Full variable domain (remainder filled in from reference TRBV11-2 and TRBJ2-3): EAGVAQSPRYKIIEKRQSVAFWCNPISGHATLYWYQQILGQGPKLLIQFQNNGVVDDSQLPKDRFSAERLKGVDSTLKIQPAKLEDSAVYLCASSAGLADLTDTQYFGPGTRLTVL.

The rearrangement uses TRBV28 and TRBJ1-1, with D tentatively TRBD1 (6 bases). This CDR3 has 17 residues. Per germline, CDR1 MDHEN and CDR2 SYDVKM. Trimming took off 1 base at V and 1 base at J, with 16 bases between the two ends. The chain's CDR3 is CASSLSPGHGSNTEAFF. CDR3 DNA sequence: TGTGCCAGCAGTTTATCCCCGGGACACGGATCGAACACTGAAGCTTTCTTT.

V gene TRBV5-6 combines with J gene TRBJ2-1; the D gene is possibly TRBD2 (6 bases). Per the germline V gene, CDR1 is SGHDT and CDR2 is YYEEEE. This CDR3 spans 17 amino acids. Trimming stripped 4 bases from V and 0 bases from J, with 17 bases between. The CDR3 sequence is CASSPTGTPSSYNEQFF. Here the CDR3 DNA reads TGTGCCAGCAGCCCAACCGGGACTCCGAGCTCCTACAATGAGCAGTTCTTC.

The CDR3 DNA reads TGTGCCAGTACCACAACATATGACGTCGGGACAGTAAACACCGGGGAGCTGTTTTTT. Protein sequence: CASTTTYDVGTVNTGELFF. The chain couples TRBV19 to TRBJ2-2, with 7 nucleotides matching TRBD1. After removal of 7 bases from V and 2 bases from J, the junction contained 19 bases not matched to a gene. CDR3 length: 19 amino acids. CDR1 LNHDA and CDR2 SQIVND come from the germline V gene (reference sequence).

This chain uses TRBV5-6 with TRBJ1-2; 7 nucleotides agree with TRBD1. Losses at the gene ends were 1 base for V and 3 bases for J; bases not matched to a gene: 9. Germline CDR1 SGHDT, CDR2 YYEEEE. The CDR3 totals 16 residues. The CDR3 DNA follows: TGTGCCAGCAGCTTGCCTGGGACAGCGGGATACTATGGCTACACCTTC. It encodes CASSLPGTAGYYGYTF.

This chain links TRBV6-6 with TRBJ2-5, with D possibly TRBD2 on 7 matching bases. Between the trimmed V and J ends, which lost 7 bases and 4 bases, there was a span of 16 bases. The CDR3 is made up of 14 amino acids. The germline CDR1 and CDR2 sequences are MNHNY and SVGAGI (reference sequence). CDR3 protein: CASIKGGGTETQYF. CDR3 sequence (DNA): TGTGCCAGCATCAAGGGGGGGGGCACAGAGACCCAGTACTTC.

This clone was recorded once. The rearrangement joins TRBV29-1 to TRBJ2-1; 9 positions agree with TRBD1. CDR1 and CDR2 from the germline V gene are SQVTM and ANQGSEA. The CDR3 has 14 amino acids. Trimming took 7 bases from V and 0 from J; bases not matched to a gene: 4. CDR3 in amino acids: CSDMGQGSYNEQFF. The CDR3 DNA reads TGCAGCGACATGGGACAGGGCTCCTACAATGAGCAGTTCTTC.

The table lists this clone with a count of one. The genes are TRBV13 and TRBJ2-1; D is tentatively TRBD1 or TRBD2 (6 bases each). This CDR3 is built from 16 residues. V shed 5 bases and J shed 7 bases, with 21 bases lying between them. Germline V lookup: CDR1 PRHDT, CDR2 FYEKMQ (reference sequence). The CDR3 region is CASSVGRGHQGNEQFF. Here the CDR3 DNA reads TGTGCCAGCAGCGTGGGGCGGGGACACCAGGGAAATGAGCAGTTCTTC.

V is TRBV19 and J is TRBJ1-6; D remains unclear. The germline V gene encodes CDR1 LNHDA and CDR2 SQIVND (reference sequence). V gave up 5 bases and J gave up 9 bases, with 11 bases separating them. This CDR3 contains 13 residues. Here the CDR3 reads CASSAPSPSPLHF. The CDR3 DNA sequence: TGTGCCAGTAGTGCCCCATCTCCTTCACCCCTCCACTTT. Looking up the rest from reference TRBV19 and TRBJ1-6 gives the full variable domain: DGGITQSPKYLFRKEGQNVTLSCEQNLNHDAMYWYRQDPGQGLRLIYYSQIVNDFQKGDIAEGYSVSREKKESFPLTVTSAQKNPTAFYLCASSAPSPSPLHFGNGTRLTVT.

The rearrangement uses TRBV18 and TRBJ1-4; 8 bases agree with TRBD1. CDR1 and CDR2 from the germline V gene are KGHSH and LQKENI. CDR3 length: 15 residues. V lost 3 bases, J lost 5 bases, and 5 bases stayed unmatched. In nucleotides, the CDR3 is TGTGCCAGCTCACCCCCGAGGACAGGGAATGAAAAACTGTTTTTT. This gives the protein CASSPPRTGNEKLFF.

The chain uses TRBV11-2 and TRBJ1-5, with 9 bases identical to TRBD1. The CDR3 is 16 amino acids. Germline trimming cut 2 bases from V and 5 bases from J; bases unmatched to any gene: 7. Per the germline V gene, CDR1 is SGHAT and CDR2 is FQNNGV. CDR3 coding DNA: TGTGCCAGCAGCTTATCTGGGACAGGGCCGGATCAGCCCCAGCATTTT. Residues: CASSLSGTGPDQPQHF.

The J gene is TRBJ2-7, the V gene TRBV2, with 8 bases that match TRBD1. Germline lookup yields CDR1 SNHLY and CDR2 FYNNEI. The CDR3 loop spans 13 amino acids. Germline trimming cut 6 bases from V and 5 bases from J; bases unmatched to any gene: 6. CDR3 amino acids: CASSQQGADEQYF. DNA for the CDR3: TGTGCCAGCAGCCAGCAGGGGGCTGACGAGCAGTACTTC.

The genes are TRBV10-3 and TRBJ1-1; unclear D gene. Per germline, CDR1 ENHRY and CDR2 SYGVKD. This CDR3 region has 15 residues. V lost 0 bases and J 3 bases, leaving 11 bases between the germline ends. CDR3 region: CAISESAGPYTEAFF. Written as DNA, the CDR3 is TGTGCCATCAGTGAGTCGGCAGGACCCTACACTGAAGCTTTCTTT.

V gene TRBV5-1 combines with J gene TRBJ2-7; a weak D match, TRBD2 (6 bases). Germline V gene data show CDR1 as SGHRS and CDR2 as YFSETQ. The CDR3 spans 15 residues. Trimming shortened V by 0 bases and J by 2 bases, and 12 bases separated the two germline ends. The CDR3 coding sequence is TGCGCCAGCAGCTTGGCTCTAGCGTCTGCCTACGAGCAGTACTTC. This codes for CASSLALASAYEQYF. The whole variable domain, filled in from reference TRBV5-1 and TRBJ2-7, reads KAGVTQTPRYLIKTRGQQVTLSCSPISGHRSVSWYQQTPGQGLQFLFEYFSETQRNKGNFPGRFSGRQFSNSRSEMNVSTLELGDSALYLCASSLALASAYEQYFGPGTRLTVT.

This chain uses TRBV6-5 with TRBJ2-3; D gene ambiguous. Germline V gives CDR1 MNHEY, CDR2 SVGAGI. The V gene lost 4 bases and the J gene lost 6 bases, with 11 bases spanning the gap. The CDR3 extends over 13 amino acids. This CDR3 reads CASSFSAWDTQYF. Written as DNA, the CDR3 is TGTGCCAGCAGTTTTTCCGCGTGGGATACGCAGTATTTT.

The CDR3, as DNA: TGTGCCAGCAGCTCTCTGGGACAGGGATTTGCGGAGGAAGAGACCCAGTACTTC. Amino acid sequence: CASSSLGQGFAEEETQYF. The chain couples TRBV7-9 to TRBJ2-5, with 9 bases fitting TRBD1. This CDR3 has 18 amino acids. J was trimmed by 3 bases and V by 4 bases; bases with no gene match: 15. From germline, CDR1 is SEHNR and CDR2 FQNEAQ (reference sequence).

The chain has TRBV4-1 and TRBJ2-7, with D possibly being TRBD2 (5 bases). CDR1 is MGHRA and CDR2 is YSYEKL in the germline V gene. The CDR3 runs 15 residues. The V and J ends lost 2 bases and 1 base respectively, with 12 bases between them. CDR3 DNA sequence: TGCGCCAGCAGCCAAAGAACTAGTAGTTCCTACGAGCAGTACTTC. It is translated as CASSQRTSSSYEQYF.

The V and J genes are TRBV6-5 and TRBJ2-2, with 10 bases that match TRBD2. CDR3 size: 16 residues. V lost 0 bases, J lost 6 bases, and 4 bases stayed unmatched. Germline assignment: CDR1 MNHEY and CDR2 SVGAGI. This CDR3 reads CASSYSSGGEAGELFF. The CDR3 bases are TGTGCCAGCAGTTACTCGAGCGGGGGGGAGGCCGGGGAGCTGTTTTTT.

The chain carries TRBV4-1 and TRBJ2-7; possibly TRBD1 for D (6 bases). Germline V CDR1 and CDR2: MGHRA, YSYEKL. The V end was cut by 0 bases, the J end by 5 bases, with 14 bases between. This CDR3 has 15 residues. The CDR3 region is CASSQEHRATHEQYF. For the CDR3, the DNA is TGCGCCAGCAGCCAAGAACACAGGGCTACCCACGAGCAGTACTTC.

The J gene is TRBJ2-7, the V gene TRBV19, with a tentative D call TRBD1 (5 bases). The CDR3 sequence is 14 residues long. Germline lookup yields CDR1 LNHDA and CDR2 SQIVND (reference sequence). The germline V and J ends were trimmed by 0 bases and 3 bases, with 9 bases remaining between them. CDR3 amino acids: CASSIEDNRYEQYF. Written as DNA, the CDR3 is TGTGCCAGTAGTATAGAGGACAATCGCTACGAGCAGTACTTC.

The chain joins TRBV5-3 to TRBJ1-2, with D hard to call. TRBV5-3 is an open reading frame whose function is uncertain. CDR3 length: 13 residues. V lost 0 bases to trimming and J lost 8 bases, with 11 bases between them. This CDR3 is CARSLARMKGYTF. In DNA, the CDR3 is TGTGCCAGAAGCTTGGCACGTATGAAGGGCTACACCTTC.

The gene calls are TRBV6-6 and TRBJ2-5; weak D call: TRBD2 (6 bases). The germline V gene has CDR1 MNHNY and CDR2 SVGAGI (reference sequence). The germline V and J ends were trimmed by 4 bases and 4 bases, with 19 bases remaining between them. CDR3 length equals 16 residues. The CDR3 loop is CASSWSGSWGGETQYF. The DNA of the CDR3 is TGTGCCAGCAGTTGGTCAGGGTCGTGGGGAGGAGAGACCCAGTACTTC.

The chain joins TRBV27 to TRBJ1-6; D not resolved. Trimming shortened V by 3 bases and J by 8 bases, and 14 bases separated the two germline ends. The CDR3 consists of 15 residues. CDR1 is MNHEY and CDR2 is SMNVEV in the germline V gene (reference sequence). CDR3: CASSFTRTGYSPLHF. The CDR3 nucleotides are TGTGCCAGCAGTTTTACTCGGACCGGGTATTCACCCCTCCACTTT.

A single count supports this clone. This chain uses TRBV19 with TRBJ2-2; 7 nucleotides agree with TRBD1. CDR3 size: 12 residues. Germline-derived CDR1 and CDR2 are LNHDA and SQIVND (reference sequence). V shed 6 bases, J shed 7 bases, and the junction held 2 bases outside the gene matches. DNA of the CDR3: TGTGCCAGTAGGACAGGGTTCGGGGAGCTGTTTTTT. It specifies CASRTGFGELFF.

V gene TRBV13 combines with J gene TRBJ1-5; a weak D match, TRBD1 (5 bases). The germline V and J ends were trimmed by 3 bases and 6 bases, with 12 bases remaining between them. Germline V gene lookup returns CDR1 PRHDT and CDR2 FYEKMQ (reference sequence). The CDR3 is made up of 14 amino acids. The CDR3 bases are TGTGCCAGCAGCTTCCTGACAGACGGTCAGCCCCAGCATTTT. Protein product: CASSFLTDGQPQHF.

A remark on this clone: Other DNA sequences in the sample encode the same CDR3. This sequence joins TRBV4-1 and TRBJ2-7, with TRBD2 matching over 12 bases. V was clipped by 4 bases and J by 1 base; unmatched bases: 2. CDR1 and CDR2 from the germline V gene are MGHRA and YSYEKL. The CDR3 has 15 amino acids. CDR3 DNA sequence: TGCGCCAGCAGCCCAGGACTAGCGGGGTCCTACGAGCAGTACTTC. Encoded protein: CASSPGLAGSYEQYF.

This rearrangement joins TRBV9 to TRBJ2-1, with 7 bases that match TRBD2. CDR3 length: 16 residues. The germline V gene encodes CDR1 SGDLS and CDR2 YYNGEE. With V trimmed by 0 bases and J by 6 bases, 9 bases remained unmatched. DNA of the CDR3: TGTGCCAGCAGCGTAGTATGGGCTAGCGGCTCCAATGAGCAGTTCTTC. It translates to CASSVVWASGSNEQFF.